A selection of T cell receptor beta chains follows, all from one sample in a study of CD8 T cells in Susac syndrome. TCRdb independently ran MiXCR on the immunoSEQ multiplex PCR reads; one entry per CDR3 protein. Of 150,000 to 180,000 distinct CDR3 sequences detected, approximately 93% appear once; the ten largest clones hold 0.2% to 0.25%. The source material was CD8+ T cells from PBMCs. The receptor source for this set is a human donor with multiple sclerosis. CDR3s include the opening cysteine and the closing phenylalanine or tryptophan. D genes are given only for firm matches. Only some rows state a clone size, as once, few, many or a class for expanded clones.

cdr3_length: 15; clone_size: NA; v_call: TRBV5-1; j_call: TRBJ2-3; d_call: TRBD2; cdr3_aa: CASSLGLADTDTQYF; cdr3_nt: TGCGCCAGCAGCTTGGGACTAGCGGACACAGATACGCAGTATTTT
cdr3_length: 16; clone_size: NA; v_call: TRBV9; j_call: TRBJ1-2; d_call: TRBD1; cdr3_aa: CASSISKGTGSKGYTF; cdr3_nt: TGTGCCAGCAGTATAAGCAAGGGGACAGGGAGTAAGGGCTACACCTTC
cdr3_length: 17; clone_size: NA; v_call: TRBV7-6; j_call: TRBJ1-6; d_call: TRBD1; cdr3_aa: CASSLYARDRGRSPLHF; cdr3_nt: TGTGCCAGCAGCTTATATGCCCGGGACAGGGGTAGATCACCCCTCCACTTT
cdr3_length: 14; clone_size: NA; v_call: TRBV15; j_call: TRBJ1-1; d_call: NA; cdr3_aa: CATSRDWTGTEAFF; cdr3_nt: TGTGCCACCAGCAGAGACTGGACTGGCACTGAAGCTTTCTTT
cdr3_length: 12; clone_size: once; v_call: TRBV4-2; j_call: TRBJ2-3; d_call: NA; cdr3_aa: CASSPSADTQYF; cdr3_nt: TGTGCCAGCAGCCCTAGTGCAGATACGCAGTATTTT
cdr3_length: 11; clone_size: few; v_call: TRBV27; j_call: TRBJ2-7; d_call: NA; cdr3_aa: CASSLGAEQYF; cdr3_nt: TGTGCCAGCAGTTTAGGGGCAGAGCAGTACTTC
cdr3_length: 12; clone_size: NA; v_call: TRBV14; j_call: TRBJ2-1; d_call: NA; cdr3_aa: CASSQVWDEQFF; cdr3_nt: TGTGCCAGCAGCCAAGTCTGGGATGAGCAGTTCTTC
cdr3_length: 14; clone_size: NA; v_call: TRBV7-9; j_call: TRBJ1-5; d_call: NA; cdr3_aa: CASSFSDPNQPQHF; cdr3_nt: TGTGCCAGCAGCTTCAGTGACCCCAATCAGCCCCAGCATTTT
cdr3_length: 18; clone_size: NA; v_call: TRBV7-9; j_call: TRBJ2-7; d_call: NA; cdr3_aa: CASSPMTLGGGDPYEQYF; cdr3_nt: TGTGCCAGCAGCCCCATGACCCTAGGGGGCGGGGACCCCTACGAGCAGTACTTC
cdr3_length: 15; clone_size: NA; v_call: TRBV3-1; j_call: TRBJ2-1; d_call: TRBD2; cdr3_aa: CASSQALAVREEQFF; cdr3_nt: TGTGCCAGCAGCCAAGCTCTAGCGGTTAGGGAGGAGCAGTTCTTC